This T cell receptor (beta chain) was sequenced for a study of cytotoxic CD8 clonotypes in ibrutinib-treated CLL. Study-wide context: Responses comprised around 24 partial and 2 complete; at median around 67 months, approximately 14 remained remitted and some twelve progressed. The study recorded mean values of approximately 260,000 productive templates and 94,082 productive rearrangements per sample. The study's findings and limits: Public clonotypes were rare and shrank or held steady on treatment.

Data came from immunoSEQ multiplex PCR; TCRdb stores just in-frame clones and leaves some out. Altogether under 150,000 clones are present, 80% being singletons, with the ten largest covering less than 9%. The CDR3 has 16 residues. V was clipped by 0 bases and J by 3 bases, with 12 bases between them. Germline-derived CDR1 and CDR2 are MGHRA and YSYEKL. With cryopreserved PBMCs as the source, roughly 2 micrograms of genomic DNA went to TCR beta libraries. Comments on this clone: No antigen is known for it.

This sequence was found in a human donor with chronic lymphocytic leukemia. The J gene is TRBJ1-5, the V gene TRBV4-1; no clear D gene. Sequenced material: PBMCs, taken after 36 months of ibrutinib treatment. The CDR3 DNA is TGCGCCAGCAGCCAAGACCCTCCCCCCACCAATCAGCCCCAGCATTTT. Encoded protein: CASSQDPPPTNQPQHF.